This T cell receptor (beta chain) originates from a study of CD8+CD57+ T cells in acquired aplastic anemia. On the study more broadly: Researchers reported that healthy donors averaged approximately 9.8 million reads for CD4+ cells.

Genomic DNA, serving as template, underwent TCR beta VDJ and CDR3 profiling. TCRdb reprocessed the reads via MiXCR and lists one record per CDR3 protein. The sample yields about 110,000 distinct CDR3 sequences, 40% to 60% seen once. Trimming cost V 5 bases and J 0 bases; bases outside gene matches: 10. CDR1 LNHNV and CDR2 YYDKDF come from the germline V gene (reference sequence). This CDR3 spans 16 amino acids. The origin of this receptor is a human donor in good health, serving as a control. The sample consisted of sorted CD4+, CD8+, or CD8+CD57+ T cells (not recorded which) from PBMCs. This sequence joins TRBV15 and TRBJ2-7, with 7 bases that match TRBD1. CDR3 nucleotide sequence: TGTGCCACCAGCCGACCCGGGACAGCGAACTCCTACGAGCAGTACTTC. The encoded protein is CATSRPGTANSYEQYF. The full variable domain, its missing parts supplied by reference TRBV15 and TRBJ2-7, is DAMVIQNPRYQVTQFGKPVTLSCSQTLNHNVMYWYQQKSSQAPKLLFHYYDKDFNNEADTPDNFQSRRPNTSFCFLDIRSPGLGDTAMYLCATSRPGTANSYEQYFGPGTRLTVT.